This T cell receptor beta chain was identified during a study of ipilimumab plus nivolumab after autologous stem cell transplantation. On the study more broadly: The DLBCL group included primary refractory and relapsed cases.

The table came from immunoSEQ multiplex PCR; TCRdb's copy has only in-frame clones and leaves some out. The sample consists of around 15,000 clones, about 80% of them appearing once. Germline loops: CDR1 SGHTA, CDR2 FQGTGA. There are 16 residues in the CDR3. The trim removed 3 bases at V and 0 bases at J, leaving 4 bases unmatched. The chain links TRBV7-3 to TRBJ2-2; 7 nucleotides match TRBD2. This clonotype was sampled from a male donor with diffuse large B-cell lymphoma. Sample: PBMCs, taken in a trial of ipilimumab plus nivolumab as post-transplant consolidation. This chain's CDR3 is CASSFSGAPNTGELFF. CDR3 coding DNA: TGTGCCAGCAGCTTCAGCGGGGCACCGAACACCGGGGAGCTGTTTTTT.